Listed here are 9 T cell receptor beta chains from one sample, sequenced in a study of T cell clusters in autoimmune cytopenias. Tens of thousands of genome equivalents of blood DNA were amplified for TRB. TRB was amplified by touch-down multiplex PCR, primer pools A and B combined. TCRdb re-called the multiplex PCR reads and catalogs CDR3 proteins one per entry, DNA excluded. This table holds some 11,000 distinct CDR3 sequences. The sequencing input was peripheral blood. The origin of the receptors is a human donor with an autoimmune cytopenia or autoimmune hepatitis (not recorded which).

V gene TRBV10-1 combines with J gene TRBJ2-2; TCRdb proposes TRBD2, but this gene call is untestable without DNA. Looked up from germline, CDR1 is WNHNN and CDR2 is SYGVQD (reference sequence). There are 14 residues in the CDR3. CDR3: CASSDWTSGGELFF.

The V call is TRBV19, the J call TRBJ1-6; TCRdb's assignment of TRBD1 cannot be checked, as there is no DNA. This CDR3 has 16 residues. The V gene's germline CDR1 is LNHDA and CDR2 SQIVND (reference sequence). The CDR3 protein is CASRPPDGAQNSPLHF.

Measured by frequency, this clonotype is medium-sized. The rearrangement links TRBV11-1 to TRBJ1-5; no DNA is available, so the TRBD1 call from TCRdb remains unchecked. The germline CDR1 and CDR2 sequences are SGHAT and FQDESV (reference sequence). The CDR3 contains 14 residues. The CDR3 region is CASSADRGNQPQHF.

V usage is TRBV5-1 and J usage is TRBJ2-3. Germline V gene lookup returns CDR1 SGHRS and CDR2 YFSETQ. The CDR3 has 17 residues. CDR3 sequence: CASSLIRGSPSTDTQYF.

J is TRBJ2-1 and V is TRBV6-5; TCRdb designates TRBD1, a call that cannot be tested without DNA. Per germline, CDR1 MNHEY and CDR2 SVGAGI. The CDR3 is 15 residues long. The CDR3 loop reads CASETGTGKGETQYF.

This chain joins TRBV15 and TRBJ2-3; there is no DNA to check the TCRdb D call of TRBD2. Germline loops: CDR1 LNHNV, CDR2 YYDKDF (reference sequence). The CDR3 is made up of 16 amino acids. The CDR3: CATSPGTSGSGDTQYF.

The chain recombines TRBV6-6 with TRBJ2-7. Germline CDR1 reads MNHNY; CDR2 reads SVGAGI (reference sequence). The length of the CDR3 is 11 residues. CDR3 residues: CASNQNYEQYF.

The genes are TRBV18 and TRBJ1-4; the TRBD1 assignment by TCRdb is unverifiable without DNA. CDR3 length equals 13 residues. Germline CDR1 reads KGHSH; CDR2 reads LQKENI. CDR3 sequence reads: CASSGTVSEKLFF.

This chain uses TRBV12-3 or TRBV12-4 with TRBJ1-4; TCRdb's D call of TRBD1 is untestable without DNA. There are 15 residues in the CDR3. The CDR3 loop reads CASSPPGGGNEKLFF.